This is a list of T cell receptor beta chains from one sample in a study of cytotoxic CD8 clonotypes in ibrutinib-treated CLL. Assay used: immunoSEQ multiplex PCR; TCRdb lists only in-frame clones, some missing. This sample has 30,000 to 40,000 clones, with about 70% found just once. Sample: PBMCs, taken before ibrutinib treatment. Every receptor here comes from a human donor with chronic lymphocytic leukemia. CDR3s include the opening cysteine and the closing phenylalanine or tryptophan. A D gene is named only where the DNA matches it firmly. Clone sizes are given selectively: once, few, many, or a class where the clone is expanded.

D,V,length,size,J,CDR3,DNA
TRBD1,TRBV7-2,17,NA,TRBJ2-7,CASSRNRGPNLSYEQYF,TGTGCCAGCAGCCGTAACAGGGGTCCAAACCTCTCCTACGAGCAGTACTTC
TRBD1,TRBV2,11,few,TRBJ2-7,CASSYRGEQYF,TGTGCCAGCAGCTACAGGGGCGAGCAGTACTTC
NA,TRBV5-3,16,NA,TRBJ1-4,CARSLARQILNEKLFF,TGTGCCAGAAGCTTAGCGAGACAGATACTTAATGAAAAACTGTTTTTT
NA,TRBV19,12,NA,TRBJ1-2,CASMEGQYGYTF,TGTGCCAGTATGGAGGGGCAGTATGGCTACACCTTC
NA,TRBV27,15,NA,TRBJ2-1,CASSPWLAKYNEQFF,TGTGCCAGCAGCCCCTGGCTAGCCAAGTACAATGAGCAGTTCTTC
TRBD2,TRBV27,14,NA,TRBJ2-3,CASCRTSGGDTQYF,TGTGCCAGCTGCAGGACTAGCGGGGGAGATACGCAGTATTTT
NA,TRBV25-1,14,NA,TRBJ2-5,CASSEGGGRQTQYF,TGTGCCAGCAGTGAAGGAGGAGGGAGGCAGACCCAGTACTTC
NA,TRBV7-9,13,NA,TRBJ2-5,CASSLDNQETQYF,TGTGCCAGCAGCTTAGATAACCAAGAGACCCAGTACTTC
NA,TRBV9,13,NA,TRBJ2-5,CASSVVGDGTQYF,TGTGCCAGCAGCGTAGTAGGGGACGGGACCCAGTACTTC
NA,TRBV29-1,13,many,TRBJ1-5,CSVGVGLNQPQHF,TGCAGCGTTGGTGTCGGATTGAACCAGCCCCAGCATTTT
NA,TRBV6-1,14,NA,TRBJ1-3,CASSDMISGNTIYF,TGTGCCAGCAGTGATATGATCTCTGGAAACACCATATATTTT
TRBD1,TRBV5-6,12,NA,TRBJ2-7,CASGRTGAEQYF,TGTGCCAGCGGAAGGACAGGGGCCGAGCAGTACTTC
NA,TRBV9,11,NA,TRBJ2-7,CASSGNYEQYF,TGTGCCAGCAGCGGGAACTACGAGCAGTACTTC
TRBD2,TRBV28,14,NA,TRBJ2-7,CASSSPTSGTVQYF,TGTGCCAGCAGTTCCCCGACTAGCGGGACTGTGCAGTACTTC
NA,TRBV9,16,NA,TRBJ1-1,CASSPYLGGLDTEAFF,TGTGCCAGCAGCCCTTATTTGGGGGGCCTCGACACTGAAGCTTTCTTT
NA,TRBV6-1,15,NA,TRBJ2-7,CASSEKETGNYEQYF,TGTGCCAGCAGTGAAAAAGAGACAGGAAACTACGAGCAGTACTTC
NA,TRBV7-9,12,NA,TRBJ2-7,CASSLQGYEQYF,TGTGCCAGCAGCTTACAGGGCTACGAGCAGTACTTC
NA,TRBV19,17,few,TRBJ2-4,CASSSGPGGVAKNIQYF,TGTGCCAGTAGTAGCGGCCCGGGTGGGGTAGCCAAAAACATTCAGTACTTC
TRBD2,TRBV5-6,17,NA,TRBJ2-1,CASSRGLAGSSYNEQFF,TGTGCCAGCAGCAGAGGACTAGCGGGGAGCTCCTACAATGAGCAGTTCTTC
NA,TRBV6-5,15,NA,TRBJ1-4,CASSRGQSINEKLFF,TGTGCCAGCAGCCGAGGACAGTCTATTAATGAAAAACTGTTTTTT
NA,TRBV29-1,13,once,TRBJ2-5,CSVPGTNQETQYF,TGCAGCGTTCCCGGGACAAACCAAGAGACCCAGTACTTC
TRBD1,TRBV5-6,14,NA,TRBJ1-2,CASSFRGRPYGYTF,TGTGCCAGCAGCTTTAGGGGGCGCCCCTATGGCTACACCTTC
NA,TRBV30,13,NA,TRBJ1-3,CAWNRLSGNTIYF,TGTGCCTGGAACAGGCTCTCTGGAAACACCATATATTTT
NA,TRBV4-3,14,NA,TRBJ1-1,CASSTGTVNTEAFF,TGCGCCAGCAGCACCGGGACGGTTAACACTGAAGCTTTCTTT
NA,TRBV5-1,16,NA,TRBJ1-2,CASSLKIQSSSYGYTF,TGCGCCAGCAGCTTAAAAATACAGAGCTCTTCCTATGGCTACACCTTC
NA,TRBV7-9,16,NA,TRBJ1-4,CASSPVTVATNEKLFF,TGTGCCAGCAGCCCAGTAACAGTAGCGACCAATGAAAAACTGTTTTTT
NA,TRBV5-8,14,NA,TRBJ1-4,CASSLPSQGEKLFF,TGTGCCAGCAGCTTACCTAGCCAGGGGGAAAAACTGTTTTTT
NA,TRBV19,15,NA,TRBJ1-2,CASSDYRPPGAGYTF,TGTGCCAGTAGTGATTATCGGCCACCAGGGGCTGGCTACACCTTC
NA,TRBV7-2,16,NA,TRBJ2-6,CASSQSRDPGANVLTF,TGTGCCAGCAGCCAAAGCAGGGACCCTGGGGCCAACGTCCTGACTTTC
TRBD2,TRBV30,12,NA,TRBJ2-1,CAWIRTSQRAVF,TGTGCCTGGATAAGGACTAGCCAGAGAGCGGTCTTC
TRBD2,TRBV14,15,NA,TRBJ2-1,CASSLLGEGINEQFF,TGTGCCAGCAGCCTACTGGGGGAGGGCATCAATGAGCAGTTCTTC